The clone carrying this T cell receptor beta chain was recorded a few times. Its cognate antigen is unknown. These data come from a study of cytomegalovirus exposure and HLA in healthy donors. About the study: From donors who were HLA-typed, an early data release held around 80 million unique TCRs.

V shed 4 bases and J 7 bases; nucleotides not matched to a gene: 11. This CDR3 has 16 residues. The germline V gene encodes CDR1 SGHTA and CDR2 FQGNSA. A multiplex PCR was run with 60 Vbeta primers and 13 Jbeta primers. Generated by immunoSEQ multiplex PCR, the TCRdb table keeps only in-frame clones and is missing some. This sample has fewer than 200,000 clones, with around 79% found just once. Findings and limits, study-wide: Later analysis associated a missense DCLRE1C variant with TCR beta V- and J-gene trimming. In vitro work confirmed that a few CMV-associated chains recognize CMV antigens. Prior analysis indicated that the majority of TCR beta V segments exhibited productivity approximately 90% or approximately 30% of the time.

Specimen: PBMCs. The TCR was taken from a male donor in good health and CMV-seropositive. The chain recombines TRBV7-2 with TRBJ2-2; 8 nucleotides line up with TRBD2. CDR3 amino acids: CASSSLAGGRGGELFF. The CDR3 coding sequence is TGTGCCAGCAGCTCCCTTGCGGGGGGTCGGGGCGGGGAGCTGTTTTTT.